The T cell receptor beta chain under discussion was sequenced for a study of monozygotic twins with inflammatory bowel disease. Study-level findings and limits: No distinction between different T cell subtypes was possible. Lower TCRbeta diversity (inverse Simpson) was seen in IBD patients than in healthy co-twins.

The quantity of total RNA per TCR library was approximately 3,300 ng. TCRdb reprocessed the 5' RACE reads and keeps a single row for each CDR3 protein, giving no DNA. Found here are approximately 200,000 distinct CDR3 sequences; the top ten clones hold 7.5% to 8%. Concerning this clonotype: Its target is unknown.

Investigators pulled total RNA out of whole blood and did not sort T cells. The CDR3 sequence is 13 residues long. Per the germline V gene, CDR1 is MNHEY and CDR2 is SVGAGI. Sequenced sample: blood. The V call is TRBV6-5, the J call TRBJ2-7. This TCR derives from a human donor with ulcerative colitis or Crohn's disease, or a healthy co-twin of an affected twin (not recorded which). CDR3 sequence reads: CASSSNSVYEQYF.